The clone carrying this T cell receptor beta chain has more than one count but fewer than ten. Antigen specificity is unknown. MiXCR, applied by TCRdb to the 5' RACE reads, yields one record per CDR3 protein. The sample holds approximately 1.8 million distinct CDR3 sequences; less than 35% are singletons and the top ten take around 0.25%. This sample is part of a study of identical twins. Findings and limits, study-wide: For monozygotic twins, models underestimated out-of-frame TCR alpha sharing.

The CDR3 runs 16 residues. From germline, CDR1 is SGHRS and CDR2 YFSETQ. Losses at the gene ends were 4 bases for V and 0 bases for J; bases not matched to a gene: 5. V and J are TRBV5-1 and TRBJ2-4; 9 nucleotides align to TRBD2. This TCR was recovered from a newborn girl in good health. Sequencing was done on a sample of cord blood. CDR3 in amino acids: CASSLGTSRAKNIQYF. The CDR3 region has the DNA TGCGCCAGCAGCCTAGGGACTAGCAGAGCCAAAAACATTCAGTACTTC.